The 18 T cell receptor beta chains presented below share a single source sample, sequenced in a study of early T cells in non-severe SARS-CoV-2 infection. MiXCR was run by TCRdb on the 5' RACE reads, yielding one entry per CDR3 protein. Here the sample spans 75,000 to 100,000 distinct CDR3 sequences, 13% to 15% being singletons. The specimen sequenced was whole blood. The receptors were gathered from an adult who was a healthcare worker with PCR-confirmed SARS-CoV-2 infection or an uninfected control (not recorded which).

This clonotype has only a few counts. J is TRBJ2-3 and V is TRBV20-1; D is unclear. V was shortened by 0 bases and J by 2 bases, with 12 bases between the two germline ends. This CDR3 region has 15 residues. CDR1 and CDR2 (germline): DFQATT, SNEGSKA (reference sequence). The CDR3 DNA reads TGCAGTGCTAGAGATCCCGACGGCAACACAGATACGCAGTATTTT. It encodes CSARDPDGNTDTQYF.

The chain carries TRBV12-3 or TRBV12-4 and TRBJ1-3; 9 bases agree with TRBD1. This CDR3 comprises 15 residues. With 3 bases clipped from V and 5 bases from J, the junction kept 5 bases outside the gene matches. The CDR3 coding sequence is TGTGCCAGCAGTTTCGAACAGGGGGCACGAAACACCATATATTTT. Its translation: CASSFEQGARNTIYF.

This rearrangement joins TRBV20-1 to TRBJ2-3; D is possibly TRBD2 (6 bases). Trimming stripped 4 bases from V and 6 bases from J, with 20 bases between. Germline V gene data show CDR1 as DFQATT and CDR2 as SNEGSKA (reference sequence). The CDR3 sequence is 15 residues long. Here the CDR3 DNA reads TGCAGTGCTAAGATCGGGACTCCAGGTCGTGATACGCAGTATTTT. This codes for CSAKIGTPGRDTQYF.

The table lists this clonotype with a few counts. The chain carries TRBV5-8 and TRBJ2-7; the D is unclear. Trimming pared 2 bases from V and 2 bases from J, leaving 14 bases between. The CDR3 consists of 15 residues. Germline V gives CDR1 SGHTS, CDR2 YDEGEE. The CDR3 here is CASSFGSTITYEQYF. The CDR3 DNA sequence: TGTGCCAGCAGCTTCGGTAGTACAATTACCTACGAGCAGTACTTC.

This clonotype appeared a few times. The rearrangement uses TRBV29-1 and TRBJ1-4; 8 positions agree with TRBD1. The CDR3 is 15 amino acids. The germline CDR1 and CDR2 sequences are SQVTM and ANQGSEA. The ends lost 6 bases at V and 7 bases at J; junction bases unmatched: 13. The CDR3 DNA reads as TGCAGCGTCGCTGATACAGGGGGGATTCGTGAAAAACTGTTTTTT. Translated: CSVADTGGIREKLFF.

This clonotype showed up just a few times. The chain carries TRBV19 and TRBJ2-5, with D possibly TRBD2 on 6 matching bases. The CDR3 has 16 residues. V shed 6 bases and J shed 1 base, with 18 bases lying between them. Germline CDR1 LNHDA, CDR2 SQIVND (reference sequence). The CDR3 DNA reads as TGTGCCAGTAGCCGTAGGATGCCGGGAGCCCAAGAGACCCAGTACTTC. It specifies CASSRRMPGAQETQYF.

J is TRBJ2-6 and V is TRBV2; no clear D. The V gene lost 0 bases and the J gene lost 0 bases, with 12 bases spanning the gap. Germline V gene sequence: CDR1 SNHLY, CDR2 FYNNEI. This CDR3 is 18 amino acids long. The CDR3 is CASSEARNIGSGANVLTF. DNA for the CDR3: TGTGCCAGCAGTGAAGCCCGGAATATAGGCTCTGGGGCCAACGTCCTGACTTTC.

This clonotype appeared many times. The chain joins TRBV19 to TRBJ2-7, with 8 bases fitting TRBD2. V trimming: 7 bases; J trimming: 2 bases; junction bases outside the gene matches: 7. This CDR3 has 14 residues. Germline V lookup: CDR1 LNHDA, CDR2 SQIVND (reference sequence). This chain's CDR3 is CASTPGTSTYEQYF. CDR3 in DNA: TGTGCCAGTACCCCGGGGACTAGTACCTACGAGCAGTACTTC.

This chain joins TRBV7-9 and TRBJ1-2; the D is unclear. Germline CDR1 is SEHNR and CDR2 is FQNEAQ (reference sequence). V lost 5 bases and J 8 bases, leaving 12 bases between the germline ends. The CDR3 spans 12 residues. Here the CDR3 reads CASSPLSGGYTF. CDR3 DNA sequence: TGTGCCAGCAGCCCCCTGTCCGGGGGCTACACCTTC. The whole variable domain, remainder taken from reference TRBV7-9 and TRBJ1-2, is DTGVSQNPRHKITKRGQNVTFRCDPISEHNRLYWYRQTLGQGPEFLTYFQNEAQLEKSRLLSDRFSAERPKGSFSTLEIQRTEQGDSAMYLCASSPLSGGYTFGSGTRLTVV.

The gene calls are TRBV9 and TRBJ2-3, with 7 bases fitting TRBD2. This CDR3 contains 15 residues. From germline, CDR1 is SGDLS and CDR2 YYNGEE. V shed 4 bases and J 2 bases; nucleotides not matched to a gene: 7. CDR3: CASSPSGNPTDTQYF. For the CDR3, the DNA is TGTGCCAGCAGCCCCAGCGGGAACCCCACAGATACGCAGTATTTT.

This clonotype was observed many times. The chain combines TRBV29-1 with TRBJ2-1; 9 bases match TRBD1. The CDR3 is 15 residues long. CDR1 is SQVTM and CDR2 is ANQGSEA in the germline V gene. Losses at the gene ends were 7 bases for V and 4 bases for J; bases not matched to a gene: 11. The CDR3 spells CSGAGTGNGYNEQFF. CDR3 coding DNA: TGCAGCGGAGCCGGGACAGGGAACGGGTACAATGAGCAGTTCTTC.

The chain is built from TRBV6-4 and TRBJ2-3; 9 nucleotides agree with TRBD2. J lost 5 bases, V lost 5 bases, and 8 bases had no gene match. Germline CDR1 and CDR2: MRHNA and SNTAGT. This CDR3 is 15 amino acids long. CDR3 sequence reads: CASSKVAGVLDTQYF. The CDR3 DNA is TGTGCCAGCAGTAAGGTAGCGGGAGTGTTAGATACGCAGTATTTT.

This clonotype has ten or more counts. The CDR3 here is CASSRRTGDPYEQYF. The CDR3 DNA sequence: TGTGCCAGCAGCCGGAGGACAGGGGACCCCTACGAGCAGTACTTC. The chain links TRBV7-9 to TRBJ2-7; the match to TRBD1 covers 9 bases. Unmatched junction bases numbered 7, after V lost 5 bases and J lost 2 bases. Germline loops: CDR1 SEHNR, CDR2 FQNEAQ (reference sequence). The CDR3 totals 15 residues.

The count of this clonotype is one. The gene calls are TRBV19 and TRBJ2-1; 12 nucleotides agree with TRBD2. Losses at the gene ends were 8 bases for V and 5 bases for J; bases not matched to a gene: 4. Germline values: CDR1 LNHDA, CDR2 SQIVND (reference sequence). This CDR3 spans 14 amino acids. The CDR3 is CASRWTSGNNEQFF. CDR3 in DNA: TGTGCCAGTCGTTGGACTAGCGGGAACAATGAGCAGTTCTTC.

This sequence joins TRBV20-1 and TRBJ2-1; the match to TRBD2 covers 12 bases. Trimming cost V 7 bases and J 9 bases; bases outside gene matches: 13. This CDR3 is built from 15 residues. Germline assignment: CDR1 DFQATT and CDR2 SNEGSKA (reference sequence). The CDR3: CSVVVPSGREVEQFF. As DNA, the CDR3 is TGCAGTGTCGTAGTGCCTAGCGGGAGGGAGGTTGAGCAGTTCTTC.

This clonotype has a count of ten or more. The CDR3 loop reads CASSPGENTEAFF. CDR3 DNA: TGTGCCAGCAGTCCCGGCGAAAACACTGAAGCTTTCTTT. The chain is built from TRBV2 and TRBJ1-1; D not certain. This CDR3 has 13 residues. The V end lost 5 bases, the J end lost 2 bases, and 9 bases lay between the germline ends. Germline-derived CDR1 and CDR2 are SNHLY and FYNNEI. Together with reference TRBV2 and TRBJ1-1, the CDR3 gives the full variable domain: EPEVTQTPSHQVTQMGQEVILRCVPISNHLYFYWYRQILGQKVEFLVSFYNNEISEKSEIFDDQFSVERPDGSNFTLKIRSTKLEDSAMYFCASSPGENTEAFFGQGTRLTVV.

This clonotype turned up a few times. The CDR3 is CSAVDRAAGNTIYF. In DNA, the CDR3 is TGCAGTGCAGTCGACAGGGCGGCTGGAAACACCATATATTTT. The chain couples TRBV20-1 to TRBJ1-3, with 7 bases fitting TRBD1. Trimming cost V 6 bases and J 2 bases; bases outside gene matches: 7. Per germline, CDR1 DFQATT and CDR2 SNEGSKA (reference sequence). The CDR3 has 14 residues.

This clonotype was seen a handful of times. The CDR3 nucleotides read TGTGCCAGCAAGGCGGCAGGCCCTAACTATGGCTACACCTTC. Amino acids: CASKAAGPNYGYTF. This chain uses TRBV27 with TRBJ1-2; D ambiguous. The CDR3 totals 14 residues. Trimming removed 7 bases at V and 0 bases at J, with 12 bases between. The germline gives CDR1 MNHEY, CDR2 SMNVEV (reference sequence).